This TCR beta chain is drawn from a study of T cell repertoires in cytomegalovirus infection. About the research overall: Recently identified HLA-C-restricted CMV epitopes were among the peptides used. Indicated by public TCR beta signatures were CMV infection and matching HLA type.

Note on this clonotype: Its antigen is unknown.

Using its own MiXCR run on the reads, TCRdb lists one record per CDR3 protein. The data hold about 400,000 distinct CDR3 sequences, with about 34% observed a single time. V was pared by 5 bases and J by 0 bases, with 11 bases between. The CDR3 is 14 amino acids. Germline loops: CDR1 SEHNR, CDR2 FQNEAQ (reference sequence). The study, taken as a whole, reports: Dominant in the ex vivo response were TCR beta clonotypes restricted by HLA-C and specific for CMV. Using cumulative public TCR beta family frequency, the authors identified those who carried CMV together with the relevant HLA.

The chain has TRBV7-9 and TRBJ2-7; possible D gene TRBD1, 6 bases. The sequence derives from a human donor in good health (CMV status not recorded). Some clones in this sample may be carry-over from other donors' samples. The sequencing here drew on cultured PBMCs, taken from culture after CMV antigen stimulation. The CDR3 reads CASSRRTASYEQYF. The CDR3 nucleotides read TGTGCCAGCAGCCGACGGACAGCCTCCTACGAGCAGTACTTC. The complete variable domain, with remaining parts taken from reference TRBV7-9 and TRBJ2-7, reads DTGVSQNPRHKITKRGQNVTFRCDPISEHNRLYWYRQTLGQGPEFLTYFQNEAQLEKSRLLSDRFSAERPKGSFSTLEIQRTEQGDSAMYLCASSRRTASYEQYFGPGTRLTVT.